This record covers a single TCR beta chain. Its antigen remains unknown. Following autologous stem cell transplantation, relapse occurred in every patient, and exposure to brentuximab vedotin varied. This CDR3 is 13 amino acids long. Trimming removed 1 base at V and 6 bases at J, with 9 bases between. Germline V gives CDR1 SEHNR, CDR2 FQNEAQ (reference sequence). The data stem from a study of PD-1 blockade in classical Hodgkin lymphoma. Study-wide findings and caveats: Complete responders matched newly diagnosed patients in baseline diversity.

This table comes from immunoSEQ multiplex PCR, and its TCRdb copy is limited to in-frame clones, with some not included. The sample holds some 84,000 clones, roughly nine tenths seen once. The sample was peripheral blood mononuclear cells (PBMCs), taken at baseline. The TCR was taken from a human donor with classical Hodgkin lymphoma. This rearrangement joins TRBV7-9 to TRBJ1-2; tentatively, D is TRBD1 (5 bases). The CDR3 coding sequence is TGTGCCAGCAGCTTAGTGGCAGGGAATGGCTACACCTTC. Its translation: CASSLVAGNGYTF.